This T cell receptor (beta chain) was captured in a study of post-analysis software for immune sequencing data. Study-wide results and limits: Diversity measured as normalized Chao1 was significantly lower in multiple sclerosis patients than in controls.

In regard to this clonotype: The antigen remains undetermined.

TCR beta cDNA libraries included unique molecular identifiers. cDNA molecules numbering 400,000 to 550,000 came from approximately 0.91 to 9.4 million T cells. In TCRdb, the PCR reads were re-called with MiXCR into one record per CDR3 protein. The sample records over 700,000 distinct CDR3 sequences, around 27% being singletons. This sequence was found in a girl between 10 and 17 years old with multiple sclerosis. The sequenced material came from blood.

The CDR3 loop is CASSLGLGLVENIQYF. CDR3 DNA sequence: TGTGCCAGCAGCCTTGGGTTGGGACTAGTGGAAAACATTCAGTACTTC. The chain links TRBV7-2 to TRBJ2-4; 8 positions agree with TRBD2. Trimming removed 5 bases from V and 5 bases from J; junction bases left unmatched: 11. Germline V lookup: CDR1 SGHTA, CDR2 FQGNSA. The CDR3 sequence is 16 residues long.